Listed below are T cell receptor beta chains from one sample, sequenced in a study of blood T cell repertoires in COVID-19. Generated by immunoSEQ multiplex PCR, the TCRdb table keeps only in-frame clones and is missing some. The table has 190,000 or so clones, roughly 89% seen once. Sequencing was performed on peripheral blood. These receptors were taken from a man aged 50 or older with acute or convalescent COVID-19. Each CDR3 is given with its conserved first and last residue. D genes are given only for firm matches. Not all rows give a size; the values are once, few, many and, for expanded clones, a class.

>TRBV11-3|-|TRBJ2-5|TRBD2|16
TGTGCCAGCAGCTTGGGGTTGGCGGGGGGCCAAGAGACCCAGTACTTC
CASSLGLAGGQETQYF
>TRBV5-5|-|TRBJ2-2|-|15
TGTGCCAGCAGCTTTACAGGACAGAACACCGGGGAGCTGTTTTTT
CASSFTGQNTGELFF
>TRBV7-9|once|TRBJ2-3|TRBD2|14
TGTGCCAGCAGTACGACTAGCGTGAGAGATACGCAGTATTTT
CASSTTSVRDTQYF
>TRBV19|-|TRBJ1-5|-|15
TGTGCCACCGGGGAAGGGGGACGGATTAATCAGCCCCAGCATTTT
CATGEGGRINQPQHF
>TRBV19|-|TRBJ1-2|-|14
TGTGCCAGTAGTAGAAAGAGAGGCGACTATGGCTACACCTTC
CASSRKRGDYGYTF
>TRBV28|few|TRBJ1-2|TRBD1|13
TGTGCCAGCAGCGGACAGGTGTCCTATGGCTACACCTTC
CASSGQVSYGYTF
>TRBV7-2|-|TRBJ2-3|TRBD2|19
TGTGCCAGCAGCTCTCACCGACTAGCGGGGGATTGGGTTACAGATACGCAGTATTTT
CASSSHRLAGDWVTDTQYF
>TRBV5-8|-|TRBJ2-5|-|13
TGTGCCAGCAGCCTGGTGGTCGGGGAGACCCAGTACTTC
CASSLVVGETQYF
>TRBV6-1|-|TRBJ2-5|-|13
TGTGCCAGCAGTGAACCCAGGGGTGAGACCCAGTACTTC
CASSEPRGETQYF
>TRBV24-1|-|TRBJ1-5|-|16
TGTGCCACCAGTGACCCGCGGGAGGGGGGACATCAGCCCCAGCATTTT
CATSDPREGGHQPQHF
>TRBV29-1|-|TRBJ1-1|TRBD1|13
TGCAGCGTGGACAGGGGGCTTAACACTGAAGCTTTCTTT
CSVDRGLNTEAFF
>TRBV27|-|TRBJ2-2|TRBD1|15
TGTGCCAGCAGGCCCAGACAGGGCAGGACCGGGGAGCTGTTTTTT
CASRPRQGRTGELFF
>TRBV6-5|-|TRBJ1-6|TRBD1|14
TGTGCCAGCAGTTATACAGGGGTCCGGTCACCCCTCCACTTT
CASSYTGVRSPLHF
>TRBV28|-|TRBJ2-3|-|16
TGTGCCAGCAGGACATTCCTCGGTTCTAGCACAGATACGCAGTATTTT
CASRTFLGSSTDTQYF
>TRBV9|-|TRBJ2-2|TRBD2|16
TGTGCCAGCAGCGGCTATGCGGGGGGTTATACCGGGGAGCTGTTTTTT
CASSGYAGGYTGELFF
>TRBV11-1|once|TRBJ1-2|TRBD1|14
TGTGCCAGCAGCTTTGGGACAGGGTACTATGGCTACACCTTC
CASSFGTGYYGYTF
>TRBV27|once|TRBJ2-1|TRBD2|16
TGTGCCAGCAGTTTCGAGGGGCTAGCGGCTTACAATGAGCAGTTCTTC
CASSFEGLAAYNEQFF
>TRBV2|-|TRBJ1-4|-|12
TGTGCCAATTCGGCAACTAATGAAAAACTGTTTTTT
CANSATNEKLFF
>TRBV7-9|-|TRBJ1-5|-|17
TGTGCCAGCAACTCCCCCAAGGCGGGACGGGGCAATCAGCCCCAGCATTTT
CASNSPKAGRGNQPQHF
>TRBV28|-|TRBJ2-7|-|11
TGTGCCAGCAGTCGAGACTACGAGCAGTACTTC
CASSRDYEQYF
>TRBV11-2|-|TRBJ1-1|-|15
TGTGCCAGCAGCTTAGGGACAACCTGGGGCACTGAAGCTTTCTTT
CASSLGTTWGTEAFF
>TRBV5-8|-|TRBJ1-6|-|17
TGTGCCAGCAGCCCACATTTTCCGAGGACCTATAATTCACCCCTCCACTTT
CASSPHFPRTYNSPLHF
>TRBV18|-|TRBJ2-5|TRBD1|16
TGTGCCAGCTCAAGCCGACAGGGAACCCTCCAAGAGACCCAGTACTTC
CASSSRQGTLQETQYF
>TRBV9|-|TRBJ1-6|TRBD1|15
TGTGCCAGCAGCCCCTTCCCAGGGGGTAGTTCACCCCTCCACTTT
CASSPFPGGSSPLHF
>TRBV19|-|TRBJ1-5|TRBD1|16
TGTGCCAGTAGTATGGGACAGGGGTCTCCCGGTCAGCCCCAGCATTTT
CASSMGQGSPGQPQHF
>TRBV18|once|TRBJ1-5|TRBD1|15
TGTGCCAGCTCGCCAGACAGGGTTAGCAATCAGCCCCAGCATTTT
CASSPDRVSNQPQHF
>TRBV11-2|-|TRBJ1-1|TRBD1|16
TGTGCCAGCAGCTTAGCCCTGGGACAGGGTGGGGGGGAAGCTTTCTTT
CASSLALGQGGGEAFF
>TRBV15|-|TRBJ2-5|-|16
TGTGCCACCAGCAGAGATCCAGGACATCAAACCGGGACCCAGTACTTC
CATSRDPGHQTGTQYF
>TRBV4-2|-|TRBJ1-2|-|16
TGTGCCAGCAGCCAAGTAGGACGCGGGCTAGACTATGGCTACACCTTC
CASSQVGRGLDYGYTF
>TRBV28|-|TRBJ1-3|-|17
TGTGCCAGCAGCCCTCCCAGGGGCCGGCAACCCGGAAACACCATATATTTT
CASSPPRGRQPGNTIYF
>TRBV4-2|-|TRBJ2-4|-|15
TGTGCCAGCAGCCAAGATGGGGGGACCAAAAACATTCAGTACTTC
CASSQDGGTKNIQYF
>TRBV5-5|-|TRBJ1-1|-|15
TGTGCCAGCAGCTTGTCGGACTGGGGGAACACTGAAGCTTTCTTT
CASSLSDWGNTEAFF
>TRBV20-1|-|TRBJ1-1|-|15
TGCAGTGCTAGTGAGGGGGGACCCATGAACACTGAAGCTTTCTTT
CSASEGGPMNTEAFF
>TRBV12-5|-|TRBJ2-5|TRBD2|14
TGTGCTAGTGGTTTGGAGGGCGCGGGAGGGGCCCAGTACTTC
CASGLEGAGGAQYF
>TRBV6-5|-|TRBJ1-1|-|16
TGTGCCAGCAGTTACTCGTACAGTCCAGGGAACACTGAAGCTTTCTTT
CASSYSYSPGNTEAFF
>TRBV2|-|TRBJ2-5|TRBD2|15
TGTGCCAGCAGTGATACTAGCGGAGGGGAAGAGACCCAGTACTTC
CASSDTSGGEETQYF